This T cell receptor (beta chain) was identified in a study of cytomegalovirus exposure and HLA in healthy donors. This clone was seen only a few times. The antigen is unknown. Whole-study results and caveats: Rarity held for most TCR sequences, but there were some public TCRs that occurred in many donors.

Libraries were prepared by immunoSEQ multiplex PCR; TCRdb keeps only in-frame clonotypes and omits some of them. Among about 190,000 clones listed, over 65% were seen once. Germline assignment: CDR1 LGHNA and CDR2 YSLEER. The germline V and J ends were trimmed by 0 bases and 5 bases, with 13 bases remaining between them. This CDR3 has 15 amino acids. The J gene is TRBJ2-5, the V gene TRBV4-3; D might be TRBD2 (5 bases). The TCR was taken from a man between 18 and 35 years old in good health and CMV-seropositive. The sequenced sample was PBMCs. CDR3 DNA sequence: TGCGCCAGCAGCCAAGAGTGGTACGGCGGGGAGACCCAGTACTTC. Translating it yields CASSQEWYGGETQYF.